These 15 T cell receptor beta chains were all obtained from the same sample, sequenced in a study of shared clonotypes between healthy human individuals. TCRdb keeps only in-frame clones here, not all; method: immunoSEQ multiplex PCR. The sample lists some 2,500,000 clones; roughly 92% were seen once. Sample: naive CD4+ T cells from PBMCs. The subset denotes: CD45RA+ positively selected. These receptors were obtained from a man aged 18 to 30 in good health. Some clones in this sample may be carry-over from other donors' samples.

The gene calls are TRBV10-2 and TRBJ2-7, with 10 positions matching TRBD1. The CDR3 has 14 amino acids. The germline CDR1 and CDR2 sequences are WSHSY and SAAADI. Germline trimming cut 6 bases from V and 3 bases from J; bases unmatched to any gene: 5. The CDR3 loop reads CASRPGQGNYEQYF. The CDR3 bases are TGCGCCAGCAGGCCGGGACAGGGGAACTACGAGCAGTACTTC.

On this clone itself: At the DNA level, this CDR3 is encoded by other sequences in the same sample as well. The V gene is TRBV15, the J gene TRBJ2-1; D gene unclear. The V gene lost 0 bases and the J gene lost 10 bases, with 7 bases spanning the gap. The length of the CDR3 is 12 residues. Germline assignment: CDR1 LNHNV and CDR2 YYDKDF (reference sequence). The CDR3 nucleotides are TGTGCCACCAGCAGAGACTTCGGAGAGCAGTTCTTC. Its translation is CATSRDFGEQFF.

The chain recombines TRBV27 with TRBJ2-4, with 8 bases matching TRBD2. Germline CDR1 is MNHEY and CDR2 is SMNVEV (reference sequence). Unmatched junction bases numbered 4, after V lost 3 bases and J lost 6 bases. The CDR3 length is 14 residues. CDR3 sequence reads: CASSLLAGPNIQYF. In DNA, the CDR3 is TGTGCCAGCAGTTTGCTAGCGGGTCCAAACATTCAGTACTTC.

The chain carries TRBV5-4 and TRBJ2-7; the match to TRBD2 covers 11 bases. The CDR3 is 17 amino acids. The V and J ends lost 10 bases and 4 bases, in that order; junction bases with no gene match: 19. Per the germline V gene, CDR1 is SGHNT and CDR2 is YYREEE (reference sequence). DNA of the CDR3: TGTGCCGGTGGGCCATCGACTAGCGGGAAAATGAGGTACGAGCAGTACTTC. This encodes CAGGPSTSGKMRYEQYF.

This chain joins TRBV28 and TRBJ1-5; D perhaps matches TRBD1 (5 bases). V lost 7 bases to trimming and J lost 2 bases, with 15 bases between them. In germline, CDR1 is MDHEN, CDR2 SYDVKM. The CDR3 is made up of 15 amino acids. CDR3 in amino acids: CASTPLGEGNQPQHF. CDR3 nucleotides: TGTGCCAGCACTCCCCTGGGGGAGGGCAATCAGCCCCAGCATTTT.

V and J are TRBV2 and TRBJ2-7; D is undetermined. This CDR3 region has 12 residues. The V gene's germline CDR1 is SNHLY and CDR2 FYNNEI. The CDR3 loop is CAIRRISYEQYF. DNA of the CDR3: TGTGCTATTCGCAGGATCTCCTACGAGCAGTACTTC. Filled out from reference TRBV2 and TRBJ2-7, the complete variable domain reads EPEVTQTPSHQVTQMGQEVILRCVPISNHLYFYWYRQILGQKVEFLVSFYNNEISEKSEIFDDQFSVERPDGSNFTLKIRSTKLEDSAMYFCAIRRISYEQYFGPGTRLTVT.

The V gene is TRBV5-1, the J gene TRBJ2-7; D is possibly TRBD1 (5 bases). Trimming pared 6 bases from V and 4 bases from J, leaving 14 bases between. CDR1 SGHRS and CDR2 YFSETQ come from the germline V gene. The CDR3 extends over 13 amino acids. The CDR3 sequence: CASNRVGAYEQYF. CDR3 DNA sequence: TGCGCCAGCAACCGGGTTGGGGCGTACGAGCAGTACTTC.

The chain has TRBV4-3 and TRBJ1-6, with no clear D. The CDR3 runs to 15 residues. V lost 1 base to trimming and J lost 4 bases, with 8 bases between them. CDR1 and CDR2 from the germline V gene are LGHNA and YSLEER. The chain's CDR3 is CASSQGAVYNSPLHF. The CDR3 DNA reads as TGCGCCAGCAGCCAAGGGGCCGTATATAATTCACCCCTCCACTTT.

The rearrangement joins TRBV5-1 to TRBJ2-7; the D gene is possibly TRBD2 (5 bases). The V gene lost 4 bases and the J gene lost 5 bases, with 10 bases spanning the gap. This CDR3 has 12 amino acids. Germline lookup yields CDR1 SGHRS and CDR2 YFSETQ. Written as DNA, the CDR3 is TGCGCCAGCAGCCCGGACTTTCACGAGCAGTACTTC. Translated: CASSPDFHEQYF.

Remarks on this clone: The sample holds other DNA sequences that translate to the same CDR3. DNA for the CDR3: TGTGCCAGCAGGGGGAACACTGAAGCTTTCTTT. Residues: CASRGNTEAFF. The chain combines TRBV25-1 with TRBJ1-1, with D uncertain. Germline CDR1 MGHDK, CDR2 SYGVNS. The length of the CDR3 is 11 residues. V lost 6 bases and J lost 1, with 3 bases in between.

This chain joins TRBV5-1 and TRBJ2-5; 9 nucleotides match TRBD2. Germline V lookup: CDR1 SGHRS, CDR2 YFSETQ. J lost 1 base, V lost 6 bases, and 7 bases had no gene match. CDR3 length equals 15 residues. CDR3 coding DNA: TGCGCCAGCAACCGGCTAGCGGGGCCCCAAGAGACCCAGTACTTC. Translation gives CASNRLAGPQETQYF.

The genes are TRBV28 and TRBJ2-7; D may match TRBD1 or TRBD2 (5 bases each). In germline, CDR1 is MDHEN, CDR2 SYDVKM. This CDR3 is built from 16 residues. V was shortened by 5 bases and J by 5 bases, with 22 bases between the two germline ends. The CDR3 spells CASSRTDRLPPDEQYF. The DNA of the CDR3 is TGTGCCAGCAGTCGAACCGACAGACTACCCCCTGACGAGCAGTACTTC.

The chain joins TRBV7-2 to TRBJ2-6; D possibly corresponds to TRBD2 (6 bases). Trimming took off 8 bases at V and 0 bases at J, with 11 bases between the two ends. Germline values: CDR1 SGHTA, CDR2 FQGNSA. The CDR3 totals 15 residues. The CDR3 protein is CASGGGSSGANVLTF. In nucleotides, the CDR3 is TGTGCCAGCGGTGGGGGGTCCTCTGGGGCCAACGTCCTGACTTTC.

The chain's CDR3 is CASSVMGGEETQYF. Written as DNA, the CDR3 is TGTGCCAGCAGTGTTATGGGAGGCGAGGAGACCCAGTACTTC. The chain carries TRBV2 and TRBJ2-5; possibly TRBD2 for D (6 bases). Germline CDR1 is SNHLY and CDR2 is FYNNEI. The CDR3 has 14 amino acids. Between the trimmed V and J ends, which lost 4 bases and 5 bases, there was a span of 14 bases. The entire variable domain, with the rest obtained from reference TRBV2 and TRBJ2-5, is as follows: EPEVTQTPSHQVTQMGQEVILRCVPISNHLYFYWYRQILGQKVEFLVSFYNNEISEKSEIFDDQFSVERPDGSNFTLKIRSTKLEDSAMYFCASSVMGGEETQYFGPGTRLLVL.

This sequence joins TRBV28 and TRBJ1-1; D uncertain. Trimming took 2 bases from V and 5 from J, leaving 18 bases between them. The CDR3 extends over 16 amino acids. Per germline, CDR1 MDHEN and CDR2 SYDVKM. The CDR3 region has the DNA TGTGCCAGCAGTTTACGGCCAGGCTTCCGGAAAACTGAAGCTTTCTTT. It is translated as CASSLRPGFRKTEAFF.